Following are 7 T cell receptor beta chains from one sample sequenced in a study of graft-versus-host responses after intestinal transplantation. Assay: immunoSEQ multiplex PCR; the TCRdb copy retains only in-frame clones and omits some. Among about 120,000 clones listed, about 93% were seen once. These receptors have no identified antigens. Here the sequenced sample was unstimulated CD4+ T cells sorted from spleen or lymph node cells, taken before intestinal transplant. The receptors derive from a human donor who received an intestinal transplant.

A remark on this clone: Other nucleotide sequences from this sample produce the same CDR3. The chain carries TRBV5-1 and TRBJ1-2; 7 bases are a match to TRBD1. Losses at the gene ends were 5 bases for V and 8 bases for J; bases not matched to a gene: 6. The germline V gene has CDR1 SGHRS and CDR2 YFSETQ. There are 12 residues in the CDR3. CDR3 sequence (DNA): TGCGCCAGCAGTTTTCAGGGGGACGGCTACACCTTC. Translation gives CASSFQGDGYTF.

The chain links TRBV28 to TRBJ2-7; no clear D gene. The CDR3 loop spans 14 amino acids. CDR1 and CDR2 (germline): MDHEN, SYDVKM. V was clipped by 5 bases and J by 3 bases, with 14 bases between them. The CDR3 reads CASSRHVMNYEQYF. Here the CDR3 DNA reads TGTGCCAGCAGTCGACATGTGATGAACTACGAGCAGTACTTC.

The chain recombines TRBV5-1 with TRBJ2-7; possibly TRBD2 for D (5 bases). Germline assignment: CDR1 SGHRS and CDR2 YFSETQ. This CDR3 is 13 amino acids long. Trimming shortened V by 0 bases and J by 7 bases, and 11 bases separated the two germline ends. DNA for the CDR3: TGCGCCAGCAGCTTGGACGGGATGCGAGAGCAGTACTTC. This sequence encodes CASSLDGMREQYF.

V and J are TRBV7-2 and TRBJ2-5; either TRBD1 or TRBD2 may fit D (5 bases each). Germline-derived CDR1 and CDR2 are SGHTA and FQGNSA. The CDR3 runs to 15 residues. V lost 5 bases and J lost 7, with 20 bases in between. CDR3 sequence: CASSRGWGFGPTQYF. The CDR3 region has the DNA TGTGCCAGCAGCCGAGGTTGGGGGTTTGGGCCGACCCAGTACTTC.

The chain uses TRBV2 and TRBJ1-1; D gene uncertain. Per germline, CDR1 SNHLY and CDR2 FYNNEI. V lost 5 bases and J lost 8, with 15 bases in between. The CDR3 extends over 13 amino acids. The CDR3 DNA reads TGTGCCAGCAGTCTTATGGACGGCTCCGAAGCTTTCTTT. This encodes CASSLMDGSEAFF.

The gene calls are TRBV6-5 and TRBJ2-1; 10 nucleotides agree with TRBD1. CDR3 size: 14 residues. The J segment lost 4 bases and the V segment lost 6 bases, leaving 3 bases of the junction unmatched. Germline assignment: CDR1 MNHEY and CDR2 SVGAGI. Written as DNA, the CDR3 is TGTGCCAGCAGCCGGGACAGGGGTTACAATGAGCAGTTCTTC. As protein: CASSRDRGYNEQFF.

The V and J genes are TRBV6-5 and TRBJ2-2, with D possibly matching TRBD2 (6 bases). From germline, CDR1 is MNHEY and CDR2 SVGAGI. This CDR3 comprises 14 residues. The V and J ends lost 8 bases and 4 bases respectively, with 14 bases between them. DNA of the CDR3: TGTGCCAGCGGAGCAGGGAGGCGCACCGGGGAGCTGTTTTTT. Its translation is CASGAGRRTGELFF.